What follows describes a single T cell receptor (beta chain). The sample originates from a study of cytomegalovirus exposure and HLA in healthy donors. Trimming cost V 4 bases and J 0 bases, with 15 bases left between them. This CDR3 is built from 16 residues. Germline values: CDR1 KGHSH, CDR2 LQKENI. In the PCR, 60 Vbeta and 13 Jbeta primers were used. Method: immunoSEQ multiplex PCR; TCRdb's copy keeps in-frame clones and lacks some. There are 160,000 or so clones in the sample; just over 70% occur only once, and around 2.3% lies in the top ten. Sequencing was performed on PBMCs. The genes are TRBV18 and TRBJ1-1; no definite D call. The TCR sequence derives from a human donor in good health. CDR3 nucleotides: TGTGCCAGCTCACTCACCGTACAGTACATGAACACTGAAGCTTTCTTT. Amino acids: CASSLTVQYMNTEAFF.